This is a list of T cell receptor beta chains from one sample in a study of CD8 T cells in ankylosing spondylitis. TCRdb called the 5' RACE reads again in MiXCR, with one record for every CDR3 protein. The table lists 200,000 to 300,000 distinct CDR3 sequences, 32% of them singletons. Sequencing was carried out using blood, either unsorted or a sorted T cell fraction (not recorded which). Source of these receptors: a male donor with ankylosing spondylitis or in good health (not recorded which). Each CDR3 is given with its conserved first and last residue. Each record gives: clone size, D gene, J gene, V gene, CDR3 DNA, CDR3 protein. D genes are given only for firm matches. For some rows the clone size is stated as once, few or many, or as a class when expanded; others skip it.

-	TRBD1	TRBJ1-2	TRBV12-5	TGTGCTAGTGCCCGACAGGGTTTCTATGGCTACACCTTC	CASARQGFYGYTF
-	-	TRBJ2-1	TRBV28	TGTGCCAGCAGCACCCTATATGAGCAGTTCTTC	CASSTLYEQFF
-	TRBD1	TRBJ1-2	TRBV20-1	TGCAGTGCTAGGATGACAGGGGGTGTGGATGGCTACACCTTC	CSARMTGGVDGYTF
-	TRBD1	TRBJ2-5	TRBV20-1	TGCAGTGCTAGAGGAGATCGGCCGAAGACAGGGGAAACGAAGTACCAAGAGACCCAGTACTTC	CSARGDRPKTGETKYQETQYF
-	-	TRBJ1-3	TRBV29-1	TGCAGCGTCCGACCAGTAGGGGACTCTGGAAACACCATATATTTT	CSVRPVGDSGNTIYF
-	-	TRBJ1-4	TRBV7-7	TGTGCCAGCAGCCCACTCACAGGACAGCATGAAAAACTGTTTTTT	CASSPLTGQHEKLFF
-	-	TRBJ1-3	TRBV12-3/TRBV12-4	TGTGCCAGCAGTATCCGAGACTCTGGAAACACCATATATTTT	CASSIRDSGNTIYF
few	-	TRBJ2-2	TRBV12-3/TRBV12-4	TGTGCCAGCAGTCGGTCCGGGGGTTACACCGGGGAGCTGTTTTTT	CASSRSGGYTGELFF
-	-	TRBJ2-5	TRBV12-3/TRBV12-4	TGTGCCAGCAGTTTTGATGGTGGAGGAGAGACCCAGTACTTC	CASSFDGGGETQYF
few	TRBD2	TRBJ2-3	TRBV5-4	TGTGCCAGCAGTGAACCTAGCGGGGGTGCTCTGGATACGCAGTATTTT	CASSEPSGGALDTQYF
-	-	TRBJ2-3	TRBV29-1	TGCAGCGTCCTCCAGATGGGGGATACGCAGTATTTT	CSVLQMGDTQYF
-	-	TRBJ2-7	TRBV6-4	TGTGCCAGCAGTGACTCGAGGGGGTCTGCAAGCGGTGGGTCCTACGAGCAGTACTTC	CASSDSRGSASGGSYEQYF
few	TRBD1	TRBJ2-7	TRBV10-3	TGTGCCATCAGTGCTCCGGGACAGGGAATCTACGAGCAGTACTTC	CAISAPGQGIYEQYF
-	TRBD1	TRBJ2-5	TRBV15	TGTGCCACCAGCAGGACAGGACAGGTCCAAGAGACCCAGTACTTC	CATSRTGQVQETQYF
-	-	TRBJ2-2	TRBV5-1	TGCGCCAGCAGCTTGTTAGGGCCGAACACCGGGGAGCTGTTTTTT	CASSLLGPNTGELFF
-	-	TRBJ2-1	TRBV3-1	TGTGCCAGCAGCCATCTTCTGGGGGATGAGCAGTTCTTC	CASSHLLGDEQFF
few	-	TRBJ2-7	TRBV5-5	TGTGCCAGCAGCTTGGCGGACTGGGACCACTACGAGCAGTACTTC	CASSLADWDHYEQYF
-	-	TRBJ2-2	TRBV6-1	TGTGCCAGCAGTGACCGTGGGACGGGGGCCGGGGAGCTGTTTTTT	CASSDRGTGAGELFF
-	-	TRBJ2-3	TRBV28	TGTGCCAGCAGTTGGGGGTCCCCGGGGGATACGCAGTATTTT	CASSWGSPGDTQYF
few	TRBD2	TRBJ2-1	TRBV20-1	TGCAGTGCTAGAGACCCTAGACTAGCGGGGGCCCCCGAGCAGTTCTTC	CSARDPRLAGAPEQFF
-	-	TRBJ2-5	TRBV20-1	TGCAGTGCTCCCGGGACGCCGGGGAAGACCCAGTACTTC	CSAPGTPGKTQYF
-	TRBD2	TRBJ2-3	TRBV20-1	TGCAGTGCTGGAGGGCAATGGACTAGCGGACCTAGCACAGATACGCAGTATTTT	CSAGGQWTSGPSTDTQYF
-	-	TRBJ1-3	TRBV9	TGTGCCAGCAGCGCCCAGGGGCAGGCTTTCGACACCATATATTTT	CASSAQGQAFDTIYF
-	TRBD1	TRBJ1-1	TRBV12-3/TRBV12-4	TGTGCCAGCAGTTTAGTAGAAGGGGGCCCTCCTCCGAAAGCTTTCTTT	CASSLVEGGPPPKAFF
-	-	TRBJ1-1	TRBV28	TGTGCCAGCATGGGGCAGGGAGGAGGGAACACTGAAGCTTTCTTT	CASMGQGGGNTEAFF
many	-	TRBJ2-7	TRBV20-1	TGCAGTGCTAGAGATGAAGGGGACGGTTCCGAGCAGTACTTC	CSARDEGDGSEQYF